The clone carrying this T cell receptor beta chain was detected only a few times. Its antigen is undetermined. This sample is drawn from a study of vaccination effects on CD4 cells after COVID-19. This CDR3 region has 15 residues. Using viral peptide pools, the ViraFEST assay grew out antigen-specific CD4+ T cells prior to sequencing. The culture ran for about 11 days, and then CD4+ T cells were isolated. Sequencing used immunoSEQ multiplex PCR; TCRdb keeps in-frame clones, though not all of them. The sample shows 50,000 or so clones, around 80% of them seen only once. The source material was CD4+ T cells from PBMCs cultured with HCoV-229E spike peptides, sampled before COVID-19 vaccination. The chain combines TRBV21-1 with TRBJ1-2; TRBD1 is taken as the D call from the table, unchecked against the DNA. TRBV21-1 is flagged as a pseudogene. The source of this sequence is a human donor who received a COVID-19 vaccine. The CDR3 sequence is CASSNEGGMNYGYTF. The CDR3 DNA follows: TGTGCCAGCAGCAACGAAGGGGGCATGAACTATGGCTACACCTTC.